A selection of T cell receptor beta chains follows, all from one sample in a study of shared clonotypes between healthy human individuals. Data came from immunoSEQ multiplex PCR; TCRdb stores just in-frame clones and leaves some out. The table lists around 2,000,000 clones, less than 95% of them singletons. Sequences were obtained from naive CD8+ T cells sorted from blood. The receptor set was obtained from a man in his late teens or twenties in good health. Each CDR3 is given with its conserved first and last residue. A D gene is named only where the DNA matches it firmly. Some rows mark clone size as missing; the rest say once, few, many or name a class of expanded clone.

d_gene	v_gene	j_gene	abundance	CDR3nt	CDR3aa
.	TRBV7-9	TRBJ2-7	.	TGTGCCAGCAGTGGGGGGCAGTCCCCCTACGAGCAGTACTTC	CASSGGQSPYEQYF
.	TRBV30	TRBJ1-6	.	TGTGCCTGGGGGCCCAGGGGTAATTCACCCCTCCACTTT	CAWGPRGNSPLHF
.	TRBV21-1	TRBJ1-2	.	TGTGCCAGCAGCAAAGCCCGAGCAGGGTACTATGGCTACACCTTC	CASSKARAGYYGYTF
.	TRBV6-1	TRBJ1-5	.	TGTGCCAGCAGTGGCGCTCAGCCCCAGCATTTT	CASSGAQPQHF
.	TRBV19	TRBJ1-1	.	TGTGCCAGTAGTTCCATCGATGACTGGGACACTGAAGCTTTCTTT	CASSSIDDWDTEAFF
.	TRBV5-1	TRBJ2-7	once	TGCGCCAGCAGCTTGGAACCACCCCGCTACGAGCAGTACTTC	CASSLEPPRYEQYF
.	TRBV9	TRBJ2-1	.	TGTGCCAGCAGCGTAGCGGGCATCTCCTACAATGAGCAGTTCTTC	CASSVAGISYNEQFF
.	TRBV4-3	TRBJ2-7	.	TGCGCCAGCAGCCAAGGAGCAGGGCCCGAATCCTACGAGCAGTACTTC	CASSQGAGPESYEQYF
TRBD2	TRBV2	TRBJ2-7	.	TGTGCCACCCAAGGTAGCGGGAAGTACGAGCAGTACTTC	CATQGSGKYEQYF
TRBD1	TRBV19	TRBJ1-1	.	TGTGCCAGTAGTCAGACAGGGAGTCTCACTGAAGCTTTCTTT	CASSQTGSLTEAFF
.	TRBV9	TRBJ2-1	.	TGTGCCAGCAGCGTGACGGGGGGCTTCTCCTACAATGAGCAGTTCTTC	CASSVTGGFSYNEQFF
.	TRBV4-1	TRBJ1-5	.	TGCGCCAGCAGCCAAGATCAGGGGTCCCAGCCCCAGCATTTT	CASSQDQGSQPQHF
.	TRBV6-5	TRBJ2-3	.	TGTGCCAGCAGGGGGGGGCCGTCCTCAGATACGCAGTATTTT	CASRGGPSSDTQYF
.	TRBV7-5	TRBJ1-5	.	TGTGCCAGAAGCTTAGGTACCAGCCCGACGTTCGGCAATCAGCCCCAGCATTTT	CARSLGTSPTFGNQPQHF
.	TRBV29-1	TRBJ2-5	.	TGCAGCGTCCCAGGTGCGGCCCAGTACTTC	CSVPGAAQYF
TRBD2	TRBV9	TRBJ2-4	.	TGTGCCAGCAGCGTAGGGGTAGCGGGGAACATTCAGTACTTC	CASSVGVAGNIQYF
.	TRBV9	TRBJ2-7	.	TGTGCCAGCAGCGTAGCCGGGGCCTACGAGCAGTACTTC	CASSVAGAYEQYF
.	TRBV19	TRBJ1-5	.	TGTGCCAGTAGTCAATACTTCGACGTCCGGGGCCCCGCCGGGGAGCCCCAGCATTTT	CASSQYFDVRGPAGEPQHF
.	TRBV28	TRBJ1-2	.	TGTGCCAGCAGTTTGGGGGAGCTAACTGACTATGGCTACACCTTC	CASSLGELTDYGYTF
.	TRBV6-5	TRBJ1-6	.	TGTGCCAGCAGATACTGGGCGGAAGATTCACCCCTCCACTTT	CASRYWAEDSPLHF
.	TRBV7-6	TRBJ1-3	.	TGTGCCAGCAGCTTTGAGGTCTCTGGAAACACCATATATTTT	CASSFEVSGNTIYF
.	TRBV4-1	TRBJ2-5	.	TGCGCCAGCAGCCAAGAACCCCCGGGACGATACCAAGAGACCCAGTACTTC	CASSQEPPGRYQETQYF
TRBD1	TRBV27	TRBJ2-1	.	TGTGCCAGCAGTTGGACAGGGGATGGGTACAATGAGCAGTTCTTC	CASSWTGDGYNEQFF
TRBD2	TRBV18	TRBJ2-1	.	TGTGCCAGCTCACCTGATCTAGCGGGAGAGGGGCTCAATGAGCAGTTCTTC	CASSPDLAGEGLNEQFF
.	TRBV12-5	TRBJ2-2	.	TGTGCTAGTGGTCCGGATGCCGGGGAGCTGTTTTTT	CASGPDAGELFF
.	TRBV4-3	TRBJ2-1	.	TGCGCCAGCAGCCAAGATGTAGGAGGGGCCAATGAGCAGTTCTTC	CASSQDVGGANEQFF
.	TRBV7-9	TRBJ1-2	.	TGTGCCAGCAGCTTAGATGACGGTGGCTACACCTTC	CASSLDDGGYTF
.	TRBV13	TRBJ1-2	.	TGTGCCAGCAGCTTGGACAGCATCTCTGGCTACACCTTC	CASSLDSISGYTF
.	TRBV28	TRBJ1-5	.	TGTGCCAGCAGCGAAATACAGGAGGGGAGACAGCCCCAGCATTTT	CASSEIQEGRQPQHF
.	TRBV30	TRBJ2-7	.	TGTGCCTGGAGTGACCTCCGGTACGAGCAGTACTTC	CAWSDLRYEQYF
.	TRBV6-5	TRBJ1-2	.	TGTGCCAGCAGTTACTCACCCCAGGGACGCGGCTACACCTTC	CASSYSPQGRGYTF
TRBD2	TRBV7-2	TRBJ2-7	.	TGTGCCAGCAGCCCTAGCGGGGGGACCTACGAGCAGTACTTC	CASSPSGGTYEQYF
.	TRBV6-5	TRBJ1-5	.	TGTGCCAGCAGCTTCCACCCGCTCGAGGCGCCCCAGCATTTT	CASSFHPLEAPQHF
.	TRBV5-6	TRBJ2-1	once	TGTGCCAGCAGCTTGACGGGAGGGGGCCACTCCTACAATGAGCAGTTCTTC	CASSLTGGGHSYNEQFF
TRBD1	TRBV4-1	TRBJ1-1	.	TGCGCCAGCAGCCAAGAGGAGGGGGCAAGCACTGAAGCTTTCTTT	CASSQEEGASTEAFF
.	TRBV4-1	TRBJ2-1	.	TGCGCCAGCAGCCAAGATTACCAGGGGCCCCTCAATGAGCAGTTCTTC	CASSQDYQGPLNEQFF
.	TRBV5-4	TRBJ2-2	.	TGTGCCAGCAGCGCACAGGTTGCGAACACCGGGGAGCTGTTTTTT	CASSAQVANTGELFF
TRBD2	TRBV4-3	TRBJ2-7	.	TGCGCCAGCAGCCAAGATAGAACTAGCGAAACCTACGAGCAGTACTTC	CASSQDRTSETYEQYF